This T cell receptor (beta chain) was found in a study of cytomegalovirus exposure and HLA in healthy donors. General study results and limits: Per published reports, the classifier diagnosed cytomegalovirus status with high specificity and sensitivity.

It was the roughly 130-subject validation cohort, separate from the roughly 700-subject first cohort, to which the donors belonged. Method: immunoSEQ multiplex PCR; TCRdb's copy keeps in-frame clones and lacks some. This table has approximately 71,000 clones, about 95% appearing once. J gave up 6 bases and V 0 bases, and 10 bases lay outside the gene matches. This CDR3 comprises 16 residues. Germline V gene lookup returns CDR1 SGHVS and CDR2 FNYEAQ. Regarding this clone: Its antigen is unknown.

This TCR was sampled from a woman aged 18-29 years in good health and CMV-seronegative. The V gene is TRBV7-6, the J gene TRBJ2-7; 8 positions match TRBD1. Sequenced sample: PBMCs. The CDR3 is CASSLAGTGAMGEQYF. CDR3 in DNA: TGTGCCAGCAGCTTAGCCGGGACAGGCGCCATGGGCGAGCAGTACTTC.